This T cell receptor beta chain was sequenced for a study of T-cell memory formation after mild COVID-19. Across the whole study: TCR clusters showed largely donor specificity. Study conclusions and caveats: CD4+ bias marked clones expanding day 15 to 37, unlike balanced contracting clones. The CD4+ clones that contracted clustered mainly within CM and EM, and the CD8+ clones concentrated in EMRA.

This clonotype was seen a handful of times. Its antigen is still unknown. The CDR3 totals 14 residues. Germline CDR1 reads LNHNV; CDR2 reads YYDKDF (reference sequence). V lost 4 bases, J lost 2 bases, and 8 bases lay in between. TCR alpha and TCR beta cDNA libraries carrying sample barcodes and UMIs came from 5'RACE with constant-segment primers. TCRdb reprocessed the 5' RACE reads with MiXCR, giving one entry per CDR3 protein. Counted here are some 310,000 distinct CDR3 sequences, under 25% occurring once; the ten biggest clones make up roughly 23%. The chain couples TRBV15 to TRBJ2-2; D is uncertain. The clonotype originates from a man aged 18 to 29 who had mild COVID-19 (a few samples of this study predate the infection). Cell type and time point are not known. The sample comprised PBMCs or a T cell subset sorted from them (not recorded which). The DNA for the CDR3 is TGTGCCACCAGCAAGGACCGTAACACCGGGGAGCTGTTTTTT. Its protein product is CATSKDRNTGELFF.